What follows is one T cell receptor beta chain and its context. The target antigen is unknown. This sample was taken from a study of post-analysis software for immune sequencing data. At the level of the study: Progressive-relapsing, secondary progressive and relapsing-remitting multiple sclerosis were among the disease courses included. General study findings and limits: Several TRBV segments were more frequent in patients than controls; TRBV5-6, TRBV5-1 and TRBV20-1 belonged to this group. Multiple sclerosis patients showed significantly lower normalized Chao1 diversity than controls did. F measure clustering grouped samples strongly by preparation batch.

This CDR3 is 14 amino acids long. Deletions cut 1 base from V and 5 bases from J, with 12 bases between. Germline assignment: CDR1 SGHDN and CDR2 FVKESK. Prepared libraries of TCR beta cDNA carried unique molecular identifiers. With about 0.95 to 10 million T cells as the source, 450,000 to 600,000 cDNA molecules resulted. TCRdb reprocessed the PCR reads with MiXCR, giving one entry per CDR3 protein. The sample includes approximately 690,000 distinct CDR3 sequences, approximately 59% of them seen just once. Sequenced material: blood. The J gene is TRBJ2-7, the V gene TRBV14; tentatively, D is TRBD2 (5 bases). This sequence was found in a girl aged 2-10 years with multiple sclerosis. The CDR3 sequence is CASSQGILVHEQYF. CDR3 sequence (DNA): TGTGCCAGCAGCCAAGGAATACTAGTCCACGAGCAGTACTTC.